One sample yielded the 27 T cell receptor beta chains listed below, sequenced in a study of blood T cells in healthy people across ages. Primed by a sample-barcoded 5' primer and a J-beta primer mix, a second PCR proceeded for about 6 to 12 cycles. In TCRdb, the 5' RACE reads were re-called with MiXCR into one record per CDR3 protein. The sample consists of 1,300,000 or so distinct CDR3 sequences, roughly 64% of them appearing once. Sequences were obtained from blood. The receptor set was obtained from a young man in good health.

The chain is built from TRBV5-8 and TRBJ1-1, with TRBD1 identical over 8 bases. The CDR3 sequence is 15 residues long. The V segment lost 1 base and the J segment 5 bases; nucleotides outside the gene matches: 7. The germline CDR1 and CDR2 sequences are SGHTS and YDEGEE. CDR3 residues: CASSLQTGGSTEAFF. CDR3 DNA sequence: TGTGCCAGCAGCTTGCAAACAGGGGGAAGTACTGAAGCTTTCTTT.

The chain carries TRBV12-3 or TRBV12-4 and TRBJ1-6; D ambiguous. With 1 base removed from V and 4 bases from J, the gap between germline ends came to 11 bases. The CDR3 has 16 amino acids. In nucleotides, the CDR3 is TGTGCCAGCAGTTTAGGAAGCGGCAGGTATAATTCACCCCTCCACTTT. It specifies CASSLGSGRYNSPLHF.

This chain joins TRBV4-1 and TRBJ2-3; no definite D call. The germline V and J ends were trimmed by 3 bases and 0 bases, with 13 bases remaining between them. CDR3 length: 16 residues. Germline CDR1 reads MGHRA; CDR2 reads YSYEKL. Here the CDR3 reads CASSQSPGISTDTQYF. CDR3 in DNA: TGCGCCAGCAGCCAGAGCCCGGGCATTAGCACAGATACGCAGTATTTT.

Details on this clonotype: Compared with germline, one end of the junction differs, possibly owing to a read error. The chain recombines TRBV4-1 with TRBJ1-2, with 9 bases fitting TRBD1. Per germline, CDR1 MGHRA and CDR2 YSYEKL. The CDR3 is 14 residues long. The CDR3 DNA is TGCGCCGGCAGCCAACCGGGACAGGGCTATGGCTACACCTTC. It codes for CAGSQPGQGYGYTF.

This sequence joins TRBV3-1 and TRBJ2-5, with 7 positions matching TRBD1. Germline V gene lookup returns CDR1 LGHDT and CDR2 YNNKEL (reference sequence). The CDR3 totals 16 residues. The junction had 10 bases not matched to a gene; V was cut back by 6 bases and J by 0 bases. The CDR3 nucleotides are TGTGCCAGCAGTAGTGGGACAGCCATGTACCAAGAGACCCAGTACTTC. Its protein is CASSSGTAMYQETQYF.

This CDR3 is CASTPRPGQNNEQFF. Written as DNA, the CDR3 is TGTGCCAGCACTCCTCGGCCGGGACAGAACAATGAGCAGTTCTTC. The V gene is TRBV25-1, the J gene TRBJ2-1; 7 bases agree with TRBD1. CDR1 is MGHDK, CDR2 SYGVNS, per germline. The CDR3 runs 15 residues. Losses at the gene ends were 7 bases for V and 5 bases for J; bases not matched to a gene: 11.

This clonotype was counted only a few times. The rearrangement links TRBV4-1 to TRBJ2-5, with a possible D match to TRBD1 (6 bases). Per the germline V gene, CDR1 is MGHRA and CDR2 is YSYEKL. V was shortened by 4 bases and J by 5 bases, with 17 bases between the two germline ends. CDR3 length: 15 residues. The CDR3 DNA reads TGCGCCAGCAGCCCTTTAGACAGGTTGGAGGAGACCCAGTACTTC. Its translation: CASSPLDRLEETQYF.

The chain has TRBV19 and TRBJ2-3; TRBD2 matches 13 bases. Germline V gives CDR1 LNHDA, CDR2 SQIVND (reference sequence). This CDR3 comprises 16 residues. Losses at the gene ends were 5 bases for V and 4 bases for J; bases not matched to a gene: 6. The CDR3 region is CASSSGLAGASDTQYF. In nucleotides, the CDR3 is TGTGCCAGTAGTTCCGGACTAGCGGGAGCCTCAGATACGCAGTATTTT.

For this clonotype: One junction end does not reproduce the germline sequence, and a read error may be involved. The CDR3 loop is CASNQEGRSPDTQYF. CDR3 in DNA: TGTGCCAGCAACCAAGAAGGGCGCTCACCAGATACGCAGTATTTT. The V call is TRBV4-2, the J call TRBJ2-3; D not certain. The CDR3 is 15 residues long. Germline CDR1 is LGHNA and CDR2 is YNFKEQ.

V usage is TRBV11-2 and J usage is TRBJ1-6; TRBD1 aligns across 7 bases. J gave up 5 bases and V 4 bases, and 8 bases lay outside the gene matches. Germline CDR1 and CDR2: SGHAT and FQNNGV. The CDR3 is 16 residues long. The CDR3 nucleotides are TGTGCCAGCAGCTCGCAATTGACAGGGAATAATTCACCCCTCCACTTT. It yields the protein CASSSQLTGNNSPLHF.

The chain is built from TRBV7-2 and TRBJ2-1; 10 bases align to TRBD1. After removal of 4 bases from V and 10 bases from J, the junction contained 13 bases not matched to a gene. CDR1 and CDR2 from the germline V gene are SGHTA and FQGNSA. CDR3 length: 16 amino acids. This chain's CDR3 is CASSSHGDRGFREQFF. CDR3 nucleotides: TGTGCCAGCAGCTCCCATGGGGACAGGGGATTCAGGGAGCAGTTCTTC.

The chain carries TRBV29-1 and TRBJ2-4, with 7 bases fitting TRBD2. The tail of the sequence fits TRBJ2-7 better, so the J call may be wrong. This CDR3 has 14 residues. Germline loops: CDR1 SQVTM, CDR2 ANQGSEA. The CDR3 sequence: CSVEGGGGGYEQYF. The CDR3 DNA sequence: TGCAGCGTTGAAGGGGGGGGGGGAGGCTACGAGCAGTACTTC.

The chain recombines TRBV12-3 or TRBV12-4 with TRBJ2-6, with D unresolved. Trimming left V 7 bases short and J 2 bases short, with 6 bases between. The CDR3 runs 13 residues. For the CDR3, the DNA is TGTGCCAGCACCGAAGCTGGGGCCAACGTCCTGACTTTC. Residues: CASTEAGANVLTF.

The chain recombines TRBV9 with TRBJ1-2, with 9 bases matching TRBD1. In germline, CDR1 is SGDLS, CDR2 YYNGEE. The V gene end was trimmed by 1 base and the J gene end by 4 bases; junction bases not matched to a gene: 8. This CDR3 region has 16 residues. The CDR3 nucleotides are TGTGCCAGCAGCGTAACCTCCGGGACAGGGTCCTATGGCTACACCTTC. It is translated as CASSVTSGTGSYGYTF.

The CDR3 bases are TGCGCCAGCAGCTTGGCCTCACAGACCTACGAGCAGTACTTC. Amino acid sequence: CASSLASQTYEQYF. The V gene is TRBV5-1, the J gene TRBJ2-7; D call uncertain. The V end was cut by 0 bases, the J end by 2 bases, with 9 bases between. Germline-derived CDR1 and CDR2 are SGHRS and YFSETQ. This CDR3 region has 14 residues.

The chain employs TRBV12-5 and TRBJ2-1; perhaps TRBD2 as D (6 bases). In germline, CDR1 is LGHNT, CDR2 FRNRAP. V dropped 7 bases and J dropped 8 bases, with 15 bases sitting between them. This CDR3 is built from 13 residues. CDR3 nucleotide sequence: TGTGCTAGTGAAGGACTACCCAATGATGAGCAGTTCTTC. Encoded protein: CASEGLPNDEQFF.

This chain uses TRBV7-8 with TRBJ2-7, with TRBD1 matching over 10 bases. Germline CDR1 and CDR2: SGHVS and FQNEAQ. The length of the CDR3 is 15 residues. V was clipped by 3 bases and J by 10 bases; unmatched bases: 12. This CDR3 reads CASSFTGTGAPIQYF. The DNA for the CDR3 is TGTGCCAGCAGCTTCACCGGGACAGGGGCCCCTATTCAGTACTTC. Full variable domain (remainder filled in from reference TRBV7-8 and TRBJ2-7): GAGVSQSPRYKVAKRGQDVALRCDPISGHVSLFWYQQALGQGPEFLTYFQNEAQLDKSGLPSDRFFAERPEGSVSTLKIQRTQQEDSAVYLCASSFTGTGAPIQYFGPGTRLTVT.

Concerning this clonotype: Sequence at one end of the junction differs from germline and may be a read error. The J gene is TRBJ1-1, the V gene TRBV7-9; D remains unclear. The CDR3 runs 13 residues. Germline loops: CDR1 SEHNR, CDR2 FQNEAQ (reference sequence). CDR3: CASSLAMTTEAFF. CDR3 nucleotides: TGTGCCAGCAGTTTAGCTATGACCACTGAAGCTTTCTTT. The entire variable domain, with the rest obtained from reference TRBV7-9 and TRBJ1-1, is as follows: DTGVSQNPRHKITKRGQNVTFRCDPISEHNRLYWYRQTLGQGPEFLTYFQNEAQLEKSRLLSDRFSAERPKGSFSTLEIQRTEQGDSAMYLCASSLAMTTEAFFGQGTRLTVV.

Notes on this clonotype: A read error may account for a junction end that differs from germline. The V and J genes are TRBV12-3 or TRBV12-4 and TRBJ2-3; D not resolved. This CDR3 is built from 12 residues. The CDR3: CAGSLIGDTQYF. CDR3 sequence (DNA): TGTGCCGGCAGTTTAATAGGGGATACGCAGTATTTT.

This clonotype occurred a few times. The V gene is TRBV3-1, the J gene TRBJ1-2; 8 bases are shared with TRBD1. The J segment lost 3 bases and the V segment lost 0 bases, leaving 9 bases of the junction unmatched. The CDR3 is made up of 17 amino acids. CDR1 LGHDT and CDR2 YNNKEL come from the germline V gene (reference sequence). Written as DNA, the CDR3 is TGTGCCAGCAGCCAAGATCTGAGGACAGGGTTTGACTATGGCTACACCTTC. Translated: CASSQDLRTGFDYGYTF.

The gene calls are TRBV29-1 and TRBJ1-2; D remains ambiguous. There are 12 residues in the CDR3. Trimming took off 5 bases at V and 2 bases at J, with 9 bases between the two ends. Germline V gene lookup returns CDR1 SQVTM and CDR2 ANQGSEA. CDR3 nucleotide sequence: TGCAGCGTTCAGAACCCAAACTATGGCTACACCTTC. Translated, it gives CSVQNPNYGYTF.

V usage is TRBV2 and J usage is TRBJ2-5; 11 bases match TRBD2. TRBJ2-7 matches the DNA end more closely, so the J call is doubtful. CDR1 and CDR2 from the germline V gene are SNHLY and FYNNEI. The CDR3 totals 15 residues. CDR3 in amino acids: CASNEVTSGDYEQYF. In DNA form, the CDR3 reads TGTGCCAGCAACGAGGTGACTAGCGGGGACTACGAGCAGTACTTC.

A single count supports this clonotype. The chain is built from TRBV7-9 and TRBJ2-5; D gene uncertain. Germline-derived CDR1 and CDR2 are SEHNR and FQNEAQ (reference sequence). V dropped 2 bases and J dropped 3 bases, with 10 bases sitting between them. CDR3 size: 14 residues. DNA for the CDR3: TGTGCCAGCAGCTTACGGCTGGACGAAGAGACCCAGTACTTC. Translation: CASSLRLDEETQYF. Supplemented by reference TRBV7-9 and TRBJ2-5, the full variable domain reads DTGVSQNPRHKITKRGQNVTFRCDPISEHNRLYWYRQTLGQGPEFLTYFQNEAQLEKSRLLSDRFSAERPKGSFSTLEIQRTEQGDSAMYLCASSLRLDEETQYFGPGTRLLVL.

V gene TRBV10-3 combines with J gene TRBJ1-6, with no clear D. The germline V and J ends were trimmed by 3 bases and 6 bases, with 9 bases remaining between them. The CDR3 runs 14 residues. Germline lookup yields CDR1 ENHRY and CDR2 SYGVKD. CDR3 bases: TGTGCCATCAGTGACAGTACAAGTAATTCACCCCTCCACTTT. Amino acid sequence: CAISDSTSNSPLHF.

The gene calls are TRBV27 and TRBJ2-4, with 8 bases aligning to TRBD2. The J call could be wrong; TRBJ2-7 is a better fit for the DNA end. The CDR3 is made up of 15 amino acids. Per germline, CDR1 MNHEY and CDR2 SMNVEV (reference sequence). CDR3 loop: CASSPSSGSIYEQYF. CDR3 sequence (DNA): TGTGCCAGCAGTCCGTCCAGCGGGAGTATATACGAGCAGTACTTC.

J is TRBJ2-3 and V is TRBV7-2; TRBD2 aligns across 10 bases. V lost 5 bases to trimming and J lost 0 bases; unmatched junction nucleotides: 5. In germline, CDR1 is SGHTA, CDR2 FQGNSA. CDR3 length: 16 amino acids. CDR3 in amino acids: CASSTLLAGSTDTQYF. As DNA, the CDR3 is TGTGCCAGCAGCACCCTACTAGCGGGGAGCACAGATACGCAGTATTTT.

This clonotype was seen only once. The V gene is TRBV10-3, the J gene TRBJ1-2; D call uncertain. This CDR3 comprises 11 residues. The germline V gene encodes CDR1 ENHRY and CDR2 SYGVKD. V dropped 7 bases and J dropped 6 bases, with 9 bases sitting between them. As DNA, the CDR3 is TGTGCCATCAATGAAAGGGATGGCTACACCTTC. Translated: CAINERDGYTF.